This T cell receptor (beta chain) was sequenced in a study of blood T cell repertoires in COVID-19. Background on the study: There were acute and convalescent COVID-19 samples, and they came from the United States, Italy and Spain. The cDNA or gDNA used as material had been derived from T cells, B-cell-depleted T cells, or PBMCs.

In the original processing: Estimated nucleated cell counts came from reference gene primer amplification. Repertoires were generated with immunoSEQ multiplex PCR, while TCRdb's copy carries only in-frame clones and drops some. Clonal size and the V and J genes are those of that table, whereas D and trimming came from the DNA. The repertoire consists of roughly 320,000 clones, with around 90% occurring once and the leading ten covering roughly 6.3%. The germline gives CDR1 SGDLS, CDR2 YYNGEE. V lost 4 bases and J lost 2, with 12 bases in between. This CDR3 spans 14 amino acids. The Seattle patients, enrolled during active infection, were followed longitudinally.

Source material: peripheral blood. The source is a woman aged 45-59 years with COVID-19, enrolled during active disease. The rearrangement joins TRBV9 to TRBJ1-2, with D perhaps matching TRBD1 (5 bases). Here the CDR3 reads CASSFADKNYGYTF. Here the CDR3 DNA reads TGTGCCAGCAGCTTCGCGGACAAGAACTATGGCTACACCTTC.